The 30 T cell receptor beta chains below were found in one sample sequenced in a study of T-cell reconstitution after alpha-beta-depleted transplantation in children. For TCRbeta, the library was prepared with unique molecular identifiers. TCRdb re-analysed the PCR reads in MiXCR, keeping a single row per CDR3 protein. This table has hundreds of thousands of distinct CDR3 sequences, roughly 13% appearing once. Specimen: PBMCs, mostly from graft donor cells, collected 360 days after TCRalphabeta/CD19-depleted stem cell transplant. Receptors originate from a male patient younger than 18 who had a stem cell transplant for acute myeloid leukemia, so the T cells may come from the graft donor.

The table lists this clonotype with a few counts. This chain connects TRBV3-1 to TRBJ2-5, with a possible D match to TRBD2 (5 bases). This CDR3 spans 17 amino acids. CDR1 is LGHDT, CDR2 YNNKEL, per germline (reference sequence). Trimming removed 4 bases at V and 2 bases at J, with 20 bases between. This chain's CDR3 is CASSLPGLQEEQETQYF. DNA of the CDR3: TGTGCCAGCAGCCTACCGGGCCTTCAGGAGGAACAAGAGACCCAGTACTTC.

The chain couples TRBV21-1 to TRBJ2-6; the D segment call TRBD1 is taken from the table without a DNA check. TRBV21-1 is an annotated pseudogene. The CDR3 runs 18 residues. The CDR3 sequence is CASPHGGQITSGANVLTF. CDR3 DNA: TGTGCCAGCCCTCATGGGGGACAAATAACCTCTGGGGCCAACGTCCTGACTTTC.

The table lists this clonotype with a few counts. This chain uses TRBV5-6 with TRBJ2-5; the D gene is possibly TRBD2 (5 bases). V lost 0 bases and J lost 2, with 11 bases in between. There are 15 residues in the CDR3. The germline V gene has CDR1 SGHDT and CDR2 YYEEEE. The CDR3 loop reads CASSLAGRGQETQYF. For the CDR3, the DNA is TGTGCCAGCAGCTTGGCTGGCCGGGGACAAGAGACCCAGTACTTC. Based on the CDR3 plus reference TRBV5-6 and TRBJ2-5, the full variable domain is DAGVTQSPTHLIKTRGQQVTLRCSPKSGHDTVSWYQQALGQGPQFIFQYYEEEERQRGNFPDRFSGHQFPNYSSELNVNALLLGDSALYLCASSLAGRGQETQYFGPGTRLLVL.

This chain joins TRBV28 and TRBJ2-2; weak D call: TRBD1 (5 bases). The CDR3 extends over 15 amino acids. Trimming removed 6 bases from V and 4 bases from J, with 15 bases in between. Germline V gives CDR1 MDHEN, CDR2 SYDVKM. CDR3 protein: CASRTGYSGTGELFF. In nucleotides, the CDR3 is TGTGCCAGCAGAACAGGATATTCGGGCACCGGGGAGCTGTTTTTT.

This clonotype was seen at least ten times. J is TRBJ2-5 and V is TRBV12-3 or TRBV12-4, with a tentative D call TRBD2 (5 bases). V lost 5 bases and J lost 8, with 9 bases in between. The CDR3 extends over 11 amino acids. The DNA for the CDR3 is TGTGCCAGCAGTCTTCCGGGAACCCAGTACTTC. Amino acid sequence: CASSLPGTQYF.

This clonotype was seen many times. The genes are TRBV9 and TRBJ1-1; maybe TRBD1 (6 bases). V dropped 4 bases and J dropped 3 bases, with 16 bases sitting between them. Germline CDR1 SGDLS, CDR2 YYNGEE. This CDR3 contains 15 residues. CDR3 nucleotides: TGTGCCAGCAGCCCGCGACAGGCTAGGGACACTGAAGCTTTCTTT. It is translated as CASSPRQARDTEAFF.

This clonotype turned up a few times. The rearrangement uses TRBV12-3 or TRBV12-4 and TRBJ1-5; D unresolved. The germline V and J ends were trimmed by 2 bases and 1 base, with 6 bases remaining between them. The CDR3 loop spans 14 amino acids. CDR3 amino acids: CASSLFGSNQPQHF. The CDR3 DNA sequence: TGTGCCAGCAGTTTATTTGGGAGCAATCAGCCCCAGCATTTT.

CDR3 sequence (DNA): TGTGCCGTAGGAGCTAGCGGGAGGGATGAGCAGTTCTTC. It encodes CAVGASGRDEQFF. The V gene is TRBV30, the J gene TRBJ2-1, with 12 bases identical to TRBD2. The trim removed 8 bases at V and 8 bases at J, leaving 7 bases unmatched. The CDR3 covers 13 residues. From germline, CDR1 is GTSNPN and CDR2 SVGIG (reference sequence).

The chain carries TRBV5-1 and TRBJ2-1, with 8 bases aligning to TRBD2. The CDR3 extends over 16 amino acids. Per the germline V gene, CDR1 is SGHRS and CDR2 is YFSETQ. V lost 4 bases to trimming and J lost 7 bases; unmatched junction nucleotides: 13. CDR3 coding DNA: TGCGCCAGCAGCCCGCTGGGGGCGGGAGGTCGAAATGAGCAGTTCTTC. Amino acids: CASSPLGAGGRNEQFF.

This clonotype was detected many times. The chain joins TRBV20-1 to TRBJ2-2, with 10 bases aligning to TRBD2. CDR1 is DFQATT and CDR2 is SNEGSKA in the germline V gene (reference sequence). J lost 4 bases, V lost 3 bases, and 8 bases had no gene match. CDR3 length equals 16 residues. The CDR3 reads CSASRLAGVSTGELFF. As DNA, the CDR3 is TGCAGTGCTAGTAGGCTAGCGGGAGTTTCCACCGGGGAGCTGTTTTTT.

This clonotype was counted between two and nine times. The chain is built from TRBV7-9 and TRBJ2-7; 9 bases are shared with TRBD2. Germline values: CDR1 SEHNR, CDR2 FQNEAQ (reference sequence). V was clipped by 3 bases and J by 4 bases; unmatched bases: 10. The CDR3 has 16 residues. The DNA for the CDR3 is TGTGCCAGCAGCTTCTCTAGCGGGACCCCCTCATACGAGCAGTACTTC. It codes for CASSFSSGTPSYEQYF.

This clonotype was observed a few times. The chain links TRBV2 to TRBJ1-2, with 8 bases aligning to TRBD1. This CDR3 has 15 residues. With V trimmed by 3 bases and J by 3 bases, 6 bases remained unmatched. Germline-derived CDR1 and CDR2 are SNHLY and FYNNEI. CDR3 nucleotides: TGTGCCAGCAGTGAGAAGGACAGGGATTACTATGGCTACACCTTC. Its translation is CASSEKDRDYYGYTF.

This chain uses TRBV20-1 with TRBJ2-7; 11 bases match TRBD2. V lost 0 bases to trimming and J lost 3 bases; unmatched junction nucleotides: 4. This CDR3 has 15 residues. Germline-derived CDR1 and CDR2 are DFQATT and SNEGSKA (reference sequence). The CDR3 sequence is CSARDGTSGIYEQYF. For the CDR3, the DNA is TGCAGTGCTAGAGATGGGACTAGCGGTATCTACGAGCAGTACTTC.

Ten or more counts support this clonotype. The chain combines TRBV11-2 with TRBJ2-1, with TRBD2 as a possible D gene (6 bases). The germline CDR1 and CDR2 sequences are SGHAT and FQNNGV. Trimming pared 7 bases from V and 7 bases from J, leaving 20 bases between. This CDR3 is 15 amino acids long. The CDR3 is CASTPRGSGENEQFF. The CDR3, as DNA: TGTGCCAGCACCCCGCGGGGTAGCGGAGAAAATGAGCAGTTCTTC.

This CDR3 reads CASSQEYPEYTEAFF. The CDR3 nucleotides read TGCGCCAGCAGCCAAGAATACCCAGAATACACTGAAGCTTTCTTT. This sequence joins TRBV4-3 and TRBJ1-1; no definite D call. V was clipped by 0 bases and J by 3 bases, with 11 bases between them. This CDR3 is built from 15 residues. CDR1 and CDR2 (germline): LGHNA, YSLEER.

This clonotype was seen repeatedly, ten times or more. The genes are TRBV6-6 and TRBJ2-7; D is unresolved. The CDR3 is 12 residues long. V was shortened by 6 bases and J by 0 bases, with 6 bases between the two germline ends. The germline V gene has CDR1 MNHNY and CDR2 SVGAGI (reference sequence). CDR3 DNA sequence: TGTGCCAGCAGGGGAAGCTCCTACGAGCAGTACTTC. This sequence encodes CASRGSSYEQYF.

This clonotype was seen a few times. This chain links TRBV18 with TRBJ2-4, with 10 bases matching TRBD2. With V trimmed by 3 bases and J by 3 bases, 17 bases remained unmatched. The CDR3 has 20 amino acids. Germline CDR1 and CDR2: KGHSH and LQKENI. The CDR3 DNA reads as TGTGCCAGCTCACCCGCAGGACTAGCGGTACCCCTAGGGAGCAAAAACATTCAGTACTTC. This encodes CASSPAGLAVPLGSKNIQYF.

The V and J genes are TRBV28 and TRBJ1-5; TRBD1 is a possible D gene (5 bases). This CDR3 region has 13 residues. Per the germline V gene, CDR1 is MDHEN and CDR2 is SYDVKM. The V and J ends lost 10 bases and 7 bases respectively, with 17 bases between them. The CDR3 spells CATREQGEQPQHF. In nucleotides, the CDR3 is TGTGCCACTAGGGAGCAGGGTGAACAGCCCCAGCATTTT.

The V gene is TRBV7-2, the J gene TRBJ2-5; TRBD2 matches at 13 bases. V shed 1 base and J 4 bases; nucleotides not matched to a gene: 6. The CDR3 covers 17 residues. Germline-derived CDR1 and CDR2 are SGHTA and FQGNSA. The CDR3 reads CASSLVPGLAGTETQYF. The CDR3 coding sequence is TGTGCCAGCAGCTTAGTCCCGGGACTAGCGGGAACAGAGACCCAGTACTTC.

This clonotype was recorded many times. The chain links TRBV28 to TRBJ2-7; 9 bases fit TRBD1. There are 15 residues in the CDR3. The V gene's germline CDR1 is MDHEN and CDR2 SYDVKM. V shed 6 bases and J 3 bases; nucleotides not matched to a gene: 9. CDR3 bases: TGTGCCAGCAGGCCGGGACAGGGAAGGGACTACGAGCAGTACTTC. This sequence encodes CASRPGQGRDYEQYF.

This clonotype was observed many times. The chain has TRBV6-2 or TRBV6-3 and TRBJ2-7; D ambiguous. CDR3 size: 15 residues. Trimming removed 2 bases at V and 4 bases at J, with 15 bases between. The germline gives CDR1 MNHEY, CDR2 SVGEGT. CDR3 bases: TGTGCCAGCAGTTACCCTACGGATCCGACGTACGAGCAGTACTTC. Translating gives CASSYPTDPTYEQYF.

This chain links TRBV4-2 with TRBJ2-7; no clear D. V lost 5 bases and J lost 2, with 10 bases in between. CDR3 size: 13 residues. Germline CDR1 is LGHNA and CDR2 is YNFKEQ. DNA of the CDR3: TGTGCCAGCAGCGAGACTTATACCTACGAGCAGTACTTC. Translation: CASSETYTYEQYF.

This sequence joins TRBV13 and TRBJ1-5, with 10 bases matching TRBD1. The CDR3 is 17 amino acids. Germline V CDR1 and CDR2: PRHDT, FYEKMQ (reference sequence). Trimming at V came to 4 bases and at J to 2 bases, leaving 8 bases not matched to a gene. The CDR3 nucleotides read TGTGCCAGCAGCTGGAGCCGACAGGGGGCAGGCAATCAGCCCCAGCATTTT. Its translation is CASSWSRQGAGNQPQHF.

This clonotype was observed a few times. The rearrangement links TRBV29-1 to TRBJ2-7; TRBD2 matches 7 bases. With 7 bases clipped from V and 2 bases from J, the junction kept 8 bases outside the gene matches. From germline, CDR1 is SQVTM and CDR2 ANQGSEA. The CDR3 spans 13 residues. DNA for the CDR3: TGCAGCGCTGCGGCTAGCGGCCCCTACGAGCAGTACTTC. It codes for CSAAASGPYEQYF.

The table lists this clonotype with a few counts. The chain has TRBV2 and TRBJ2-2; D gene unclear. Germline CDR1 reads SNHLY; CDR2 reads FYNNEI. The germline V and J ends were trimmed by 2 bases and 6 bases, with 1 base remaining between them. There are 11 residues in the CDR3. The CDR3 DNA reads TGTGCCAGCAGTGAACCCGGGGAGCTGTTTTTT. It is translated as CASSEPGELFF.

This clonotype was recorded a few times. The rearrangement links TRBV11-2 to TRBJ2-3, with a possible D match to TRBD2 (5 bases). The V end lost 2 bases, the J end lost 0 bases, and 18 bases lay between the germline ends. The CDR3 contains 18 residues. The germline V gene has CDR1 SGHAT and CDR2 FQNNGV. CDR3 sequence: CASSLRPSSRPSTDTQYF. The CDR3 region has the DNA TGTGCCAGCAGCTTACGGCCTTCTAGCAGACCTAGCACAGATACGCAGTATTTT.

The V gene is TRBV27, the J gene TRBJ1-2; D perhaps matches TRBD1 (5 bases). Per the germline V gene, CDR1 is MNHEY and CDR2 is SMNVEV (reference sequence). V gave up 6 bases and J gave up 8 bases, with 13 bases separating them. The CDR3 has 12 residues. CDR3 sequence reads: CASRTQGRGYTF. Written as DNA, the CDR3 is TGTGCCAGCAGGACGCAGGGCCGCGGCTACACCTTC.

V and J are TRBV12-3 or TRBV12-4 and TRBJ2-2; 9 bases map to TRBD2. There are 18 residues in the CDR3. With V trimmed by 0 bases and J by 6 bases, 11 bases remained unmatched. The CDR3 DNA is TGTGCCAGCAGTTTAGCTTGGTCGGTAGCGGGAGACGCCGGGGAGCTGTTTTTT. Translation gives CASSLAWSVAGDAGELFF.

This clonotype appeared a few times. The chain is built from TRBV29-1 and TRBJ1-1, with a possible D match to TRBD1 (6 bases). The germline V and J ends were trimmed by 4 bases and 4 bases, with 10 bases remaining between them. The CDR3 is 12 residues long. Germline CDR1 reads SQVTM; CDR2 reads ANQGSEA. In nucleotides, the CDR3 is TGCAGCGTTGGACAGGCCCTCACTGAAGCTTTCTTT. Its translation: CSVGQALTEAFF.

This clonotype has at least ten counts. The rearrangement uses TRBV28 and TRBJ2-1; D possibly corresponds to TRBD2 (6 bases). CDR3 length equals 15 residues. The germline V gene has CDR1 MDHEN and CDR2 SYDVKM. V was trimmed by 5 bases and J by 6 bases, leaving 17 bases between them. The CDR3 is CASSILSGVFNEQFF. For the CDR3, the DNA is TGTGCCAGCAGTATCCTGTCGGGAGTATTCAATGAGCAGTTCTTC.